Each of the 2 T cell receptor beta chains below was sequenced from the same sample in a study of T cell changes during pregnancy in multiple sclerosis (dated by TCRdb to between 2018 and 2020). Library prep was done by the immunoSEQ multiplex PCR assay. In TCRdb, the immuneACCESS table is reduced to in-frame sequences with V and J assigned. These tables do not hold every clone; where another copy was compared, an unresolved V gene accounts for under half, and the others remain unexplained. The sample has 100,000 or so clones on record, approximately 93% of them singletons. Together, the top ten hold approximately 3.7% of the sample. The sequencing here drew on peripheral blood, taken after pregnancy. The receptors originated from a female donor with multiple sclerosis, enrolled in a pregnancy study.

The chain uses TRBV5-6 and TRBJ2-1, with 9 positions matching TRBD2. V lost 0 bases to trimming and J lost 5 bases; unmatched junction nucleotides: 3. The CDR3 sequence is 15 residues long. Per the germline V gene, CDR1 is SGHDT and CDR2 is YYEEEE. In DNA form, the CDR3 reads TGTGCCAGCAGCTTGGCCCTAGCGGGGCACAATGAGCAGTTCTTC. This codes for CASSLALAGHNEQFF. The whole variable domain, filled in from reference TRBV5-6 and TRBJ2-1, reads DAGVTQSPTHLIKTRGQQVTLRCSPKSGHDTVSWYQQALGQGPQFIFQYYEEEERQRGNFPDRFSGHQFPNYSSELNVNALLLGDSALYLCASSLALAGHNEQFFGPGTRLTVL.

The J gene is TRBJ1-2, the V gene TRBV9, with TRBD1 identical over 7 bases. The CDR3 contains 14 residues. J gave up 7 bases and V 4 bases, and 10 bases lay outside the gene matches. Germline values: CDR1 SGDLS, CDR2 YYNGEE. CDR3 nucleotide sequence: TGTGCCAGCAGCCCACCCGGGACAGCCTTTGGCTACACCTTC. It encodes CASSPPGTAFGYTF.